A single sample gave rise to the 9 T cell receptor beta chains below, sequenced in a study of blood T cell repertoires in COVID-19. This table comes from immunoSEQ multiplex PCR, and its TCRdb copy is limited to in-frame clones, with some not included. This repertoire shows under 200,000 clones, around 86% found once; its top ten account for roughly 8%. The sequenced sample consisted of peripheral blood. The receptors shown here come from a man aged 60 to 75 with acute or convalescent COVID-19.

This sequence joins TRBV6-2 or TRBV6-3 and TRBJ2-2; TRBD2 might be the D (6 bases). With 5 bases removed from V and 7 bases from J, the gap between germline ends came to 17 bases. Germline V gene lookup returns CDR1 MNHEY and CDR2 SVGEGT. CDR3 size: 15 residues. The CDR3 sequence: CASSLGTWMGGELFF. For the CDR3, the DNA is TGTGCCAGCAGTCTCGGGACTTGGATGGGCGGGGAGCTGTTTTTT.

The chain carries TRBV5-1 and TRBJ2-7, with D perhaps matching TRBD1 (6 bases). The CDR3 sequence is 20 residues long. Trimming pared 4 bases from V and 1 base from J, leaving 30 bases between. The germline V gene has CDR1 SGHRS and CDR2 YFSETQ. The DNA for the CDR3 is TGCGCCAGCAGCCCCGACCGACGCAGAGACAGGTACCCCGGATCCTACGAGCAGTACTTC. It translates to CASSPDRRRDRYPGSYEQYF.

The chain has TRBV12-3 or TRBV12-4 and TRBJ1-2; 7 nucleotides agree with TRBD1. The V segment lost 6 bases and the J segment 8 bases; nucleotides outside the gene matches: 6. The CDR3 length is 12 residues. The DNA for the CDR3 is TGTGCCAGCAGGCGGACAGGAGAGGGCTACACCTTC. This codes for CASRRTGEGYTF.

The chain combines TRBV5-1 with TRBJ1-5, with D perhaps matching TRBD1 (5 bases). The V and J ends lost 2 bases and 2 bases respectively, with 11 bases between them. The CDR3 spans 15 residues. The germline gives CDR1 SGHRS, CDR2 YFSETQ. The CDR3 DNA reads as TGCGCCAGCAGCTTATCGGGGGATGGCAATCAGCCCCAGCATTTT. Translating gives CASSLSGDGNQPQHF.

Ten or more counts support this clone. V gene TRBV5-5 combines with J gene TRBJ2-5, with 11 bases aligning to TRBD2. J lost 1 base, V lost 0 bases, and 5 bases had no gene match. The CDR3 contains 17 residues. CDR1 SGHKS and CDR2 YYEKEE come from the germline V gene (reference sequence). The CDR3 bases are TGTGCCAGCAGCTTGGAAGGACTAGCGGGCCTCCAAGAGACCCAGTACTTC. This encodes CASSLEGLAGLQETQYF.

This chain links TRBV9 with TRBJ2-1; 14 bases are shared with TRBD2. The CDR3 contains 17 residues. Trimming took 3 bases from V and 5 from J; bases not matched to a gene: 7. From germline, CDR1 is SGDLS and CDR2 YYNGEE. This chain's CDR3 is CASSARSGLAGDNEQFF. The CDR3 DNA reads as TGTGCCAGCAGCGCCAGATCGGGACTAGCGGGAGACAATGAGCAGTTCTTC.

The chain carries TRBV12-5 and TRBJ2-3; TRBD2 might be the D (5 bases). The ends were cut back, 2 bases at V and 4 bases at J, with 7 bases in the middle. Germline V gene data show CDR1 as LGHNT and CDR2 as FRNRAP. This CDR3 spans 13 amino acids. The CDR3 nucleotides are TGTGCTAGTGGTTTGACGGGATCAGATACGCAGTATTTT. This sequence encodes CASGLTGSDTQYF.

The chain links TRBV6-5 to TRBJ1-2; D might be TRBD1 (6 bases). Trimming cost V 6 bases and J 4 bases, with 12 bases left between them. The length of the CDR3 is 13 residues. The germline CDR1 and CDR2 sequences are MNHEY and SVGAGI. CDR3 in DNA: TGTGCCAGCAGACCCACAGGGCCCTATGGCTACACCTTC. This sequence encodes CASRPTGPYGYTF.

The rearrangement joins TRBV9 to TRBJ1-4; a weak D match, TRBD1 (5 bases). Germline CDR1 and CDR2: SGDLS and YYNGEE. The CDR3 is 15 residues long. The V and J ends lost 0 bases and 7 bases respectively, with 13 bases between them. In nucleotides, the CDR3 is TGTGCCAGCAGCGTAGGGGCCTCAAGGGGTGAAAAACTGTTTTTT. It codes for CASSVGASRGEKLFF.